Listed below are T cell receptor beta chains from one sample, sequenced in a study of cytomegalovirus exposure and HLA in healthy donors. Using immunoSEQ multiplex PCR, the repertoire was profiled, and TCRdb retains in-frame clones only, with some absent. The repertoire includes over 200,000 clones, more than 75% of them detected once, and 1.3% sits in the top ten. The material sequenced was PBMCs. The source of these receptors is a human donor in good health. CDR3s include the opening cysteine and the closing phenylalanine or tryptophan. D genes are given only for firm matches. Rows may omit the clone size; those that give it use once, few, many or a size class.

abundance | j_gene | d_gene | v_gene | len | CDR3aa | CDR3nt
. | TRBJ1-4 | . | TRBV4-3 | 16 | CASSRVGTGLNEKLFF | TGCGCCAGCAGCCGAGTTGGTACAGGGCTTAATGAAAAACTGTTTTTT
. | TRBJ2-7 | . | TRBV5-8 | 15 | CASSLKYLEAYEQYF | TGTGCCAGCAGCTTGAAGTATCTCGAGGCCTACGAGCAGTACTTC
once | TRBJ1-5 | . | TRBV6-5 | 13 | CASKPGRGQPQHF | TGTGCCAGCAAGCCAGGGAGGGGTCAGCCCCAGCATTTT
few | TRBJ2-1 | . | TRBV20-1 | 11 | CSARQVNEQFF | TGCAGTGCTAGGCAGGTCAATGAGCAGTTCTTC
. | TRBJ2-7 | . | TRBV6-5 | 14 | CASSYGQPVYEQYF | TGTGCCAGCAGTTACGGACAGCCGGTCTACGAGCAGTACTTC
. | TRBJ2-7 | . | TRBV7-9 | 13 | CSSSLARAYEQYF | TGTTCCAGCAGCTTAGCGAGGGCTTACGAGCAGTACTTC
. | TRBJ2-1 | . | TRBV6-5 | 12 | CASSLGGNEQFF | TGTGCCAGCAGTTTAGGGGGTAATGAGCAGTTCTTC
. | TRBJ2-3 | TRBD2 | TRBV27 | 13 | CASRLAGEDTQYF | TGTGCCAGCAGACTAGCGGGAGAAGATACGCAGTATTTT
. | TRBJ2-2 | TRBD2 | TRBV5-1 | 16 | CASSQLAGGNTGELFF | TGCGCCAGCAGCCAACTAGCGGGAGGGAACACCGGGGAGCTGTTTTTT
. | TRBJ2-5 | . | TRBV2 | 13 | CASRSASDRTQYF | TGTGCCAGCAGGAGCGCCTCGGATCGGACCCAGTACTTC
. | TRBJ2-1 | TRBD2 | TRBV19 | 14 | CASSSGSSYNEQFF | TGTGCCAGTAGCAGCGGGAGCTCCTACAATGAGCAGTTCTTC
. | TRBJ2-1 | TRBD2 | TRBV27 | 16 | CASKAVGLAGVVEQFF | TGTGCCAGCAAGGCCGTGGGACTAGCGGGAGTAGTCGAGCAGTTCTTC
. | TRBJ1-5 | . | TRBV7-3 | 15 | CASSATGNSNQPQHF | TGTGCCAGCAGCGCCACAGGGAATAGCAATCAGCCCCAGCATTTT
. | TRBJ2-7 | . | TRBV5-1 | 15 | CASSLGGTASYEQYF | TGCGCCAGCAGCTTAGGGGGGACAGCCTCCTACGAGCAGTACTTC
few | TRBJ2-7 | . | TRBV7-9 | 15 | CASSLGSRGPYEQYF | TGTGCCAGCAGCTTAGGATCTCGAGGCCCCTACGAGCAGTACTTC
once | TRBJ1-5 | TRBD1 | TRBV9 | 15 | CASSVEGQGDQPQHF | TGTGCCAGCAGCGTAGAGGGACAGGGTGATCAGCCCCAGCATTTT
. | TRBJ1-2 | . | TRBV6-5 | 15 | CASSFTGSSNYGYTF | TGTGCCAGCAGTTTTACAGGTAGCTCCAACTATGGCTACACCTTC
few | TRBJ2-2 | . | TRBV7-9 | 14 | CASTRGLITGELFF | TGTGCCAGCACCAGAGGGCTTATCACCGGGGAGCTGTTTTTT
. | TRBJ2-5 | . | TRBV28 | 12 | CASGPLSETQYF | TGTGCCAGCGGCCCCCTTTCGGAGACCCAGTACTTC
. | TRBJ1-2 | TRBD1 | TRBV11-3 | 15 | CASSLRWTGCDGYTF | TGTGCCAGCAGCTTACGCTGGACAGGGTGCGATGGCTACACCTTC
once | TRBJ2-7 | TRBD1 | TRBV28 | 16 | CASSPSPGTDSYEQYF | TGTGCCAGCAGTCCATCCCCCGGGACAGACTCCTACGAGCAGTACTTC
. | TRBJ1-2 | . | TRBV5-8 | 16 | CASSFPQEEGRGGYTF | TGTGCCAGCAGCTTCCCCCAGGAGGAGGGACGGGGTGGCTACACCTTC
. | TRBJ1-1 | . | TRBV18 | 14 | CASSPRGENTEAFF | TGTGCCAGCTCACCACGGGGGGAGAACACTGAAGCTTTCTTT
. | TRBJ2-7 | TRBD2 | TRBV7-2 | 15 | CASSLASGINYEQYF | TGTGCCAGCAGCTTAGCTAGCGGGATAAACTACGAGCAGTACTTC